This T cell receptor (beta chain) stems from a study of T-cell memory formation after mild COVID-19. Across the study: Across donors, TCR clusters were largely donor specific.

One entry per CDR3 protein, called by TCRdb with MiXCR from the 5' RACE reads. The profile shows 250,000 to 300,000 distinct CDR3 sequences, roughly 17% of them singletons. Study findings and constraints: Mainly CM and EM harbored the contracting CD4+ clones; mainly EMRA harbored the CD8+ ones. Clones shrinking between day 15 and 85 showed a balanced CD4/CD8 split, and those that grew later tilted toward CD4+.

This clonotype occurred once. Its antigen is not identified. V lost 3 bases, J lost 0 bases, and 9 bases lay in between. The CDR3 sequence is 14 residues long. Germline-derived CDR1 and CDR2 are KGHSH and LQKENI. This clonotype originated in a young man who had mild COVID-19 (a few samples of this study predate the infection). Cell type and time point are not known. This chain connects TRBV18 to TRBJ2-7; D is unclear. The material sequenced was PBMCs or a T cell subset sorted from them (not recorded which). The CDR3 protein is CASSPRQASYEQYF. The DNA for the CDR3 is TGTGCCAGCTCACCTAGGCAGGCCTCCTACGAGCAGTACTTC.